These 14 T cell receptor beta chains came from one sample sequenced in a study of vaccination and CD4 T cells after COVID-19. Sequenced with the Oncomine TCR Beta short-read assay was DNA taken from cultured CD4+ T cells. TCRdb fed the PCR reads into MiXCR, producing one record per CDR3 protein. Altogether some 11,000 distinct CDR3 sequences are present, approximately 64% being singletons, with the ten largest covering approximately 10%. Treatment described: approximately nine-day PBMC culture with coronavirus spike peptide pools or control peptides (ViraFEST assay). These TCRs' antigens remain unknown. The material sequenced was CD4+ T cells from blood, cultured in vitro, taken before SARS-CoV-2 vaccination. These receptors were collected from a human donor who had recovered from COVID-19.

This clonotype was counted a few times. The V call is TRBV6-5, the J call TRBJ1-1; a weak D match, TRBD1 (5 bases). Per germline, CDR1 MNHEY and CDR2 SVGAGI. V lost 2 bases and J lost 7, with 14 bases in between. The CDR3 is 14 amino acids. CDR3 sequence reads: CASSYQRSTGEAFF. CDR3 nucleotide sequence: TGTGCCAGCAGTTACCAGAGAAGCACAGGTGAAGCTTTCTTT.

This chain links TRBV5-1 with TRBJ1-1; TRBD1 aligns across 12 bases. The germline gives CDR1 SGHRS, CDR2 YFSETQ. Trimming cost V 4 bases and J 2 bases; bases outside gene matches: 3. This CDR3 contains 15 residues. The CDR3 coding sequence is TGCGCCAGCAGCCGGGACAGGGGGCTAAACACTGAAGCTTTCTTT. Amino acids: CASSRDRGLNTEAFF.

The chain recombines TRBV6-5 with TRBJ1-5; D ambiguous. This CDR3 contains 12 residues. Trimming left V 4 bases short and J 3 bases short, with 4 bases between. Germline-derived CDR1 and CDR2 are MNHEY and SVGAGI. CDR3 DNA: TGTGCCAGCAGTTTTCCCAATCAGCCCCAGCATTTT. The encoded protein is CASSFPNQPQHF.

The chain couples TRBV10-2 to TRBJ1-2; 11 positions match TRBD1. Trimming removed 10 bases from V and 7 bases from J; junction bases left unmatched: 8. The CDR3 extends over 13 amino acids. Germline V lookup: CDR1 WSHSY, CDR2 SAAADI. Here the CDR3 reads CATFPGTGGGYTF. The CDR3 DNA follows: TGCGCCACCTTCCCCGGGACAGGGGGTGGCTACACCTTC.

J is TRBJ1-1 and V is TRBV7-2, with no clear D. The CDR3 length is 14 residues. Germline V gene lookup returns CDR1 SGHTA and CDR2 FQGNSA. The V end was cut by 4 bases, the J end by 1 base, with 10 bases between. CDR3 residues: CASSSSDKNTEAFF. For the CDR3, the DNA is TGTGCCAGCAGCTCCTCAGACAAGAACACTGAAGCTTTCTTT.

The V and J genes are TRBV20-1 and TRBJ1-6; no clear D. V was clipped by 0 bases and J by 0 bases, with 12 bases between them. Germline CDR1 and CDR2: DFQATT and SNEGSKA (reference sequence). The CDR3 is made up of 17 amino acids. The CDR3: CSARDLNRDSYNSPLHF. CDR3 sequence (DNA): TGCAGTGCTAGAGATCTAAACCGGGACTCCTATAATTCACCCCTCCACTTT.

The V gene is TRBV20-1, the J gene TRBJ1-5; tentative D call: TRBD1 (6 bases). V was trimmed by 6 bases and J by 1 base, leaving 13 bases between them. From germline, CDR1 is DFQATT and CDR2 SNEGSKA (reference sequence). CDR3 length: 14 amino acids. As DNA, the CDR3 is TGCAGTGCGGTGGGGGGGCTGAGCAATCAGCCCCAGCATTTT. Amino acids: CSAVGGLSNQPQHF.

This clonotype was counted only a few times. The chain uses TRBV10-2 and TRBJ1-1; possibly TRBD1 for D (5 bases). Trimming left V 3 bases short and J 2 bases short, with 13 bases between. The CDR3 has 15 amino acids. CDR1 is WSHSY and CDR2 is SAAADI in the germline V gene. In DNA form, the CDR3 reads TGCGCCAGCAGTGATAGGGGAGTATTCAACACTGAAGCTTTCTTT. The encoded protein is CASSDRGVFNTEAFF.

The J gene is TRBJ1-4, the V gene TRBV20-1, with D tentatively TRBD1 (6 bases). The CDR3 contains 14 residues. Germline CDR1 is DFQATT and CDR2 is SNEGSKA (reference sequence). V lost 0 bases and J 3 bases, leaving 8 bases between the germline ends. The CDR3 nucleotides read TGCAGTGCTAGAGATCCAGGGGCTAATGAAAAACTGTTTTTT. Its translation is CSARDPGANEKLFF.

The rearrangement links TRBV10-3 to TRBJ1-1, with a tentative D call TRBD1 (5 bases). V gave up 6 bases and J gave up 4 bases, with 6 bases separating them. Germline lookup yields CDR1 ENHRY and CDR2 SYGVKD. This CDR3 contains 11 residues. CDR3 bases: TGTGCCATCAGAAGGGGCACTGAAGCTTTCTTT. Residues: CAIRRGTEAFF.

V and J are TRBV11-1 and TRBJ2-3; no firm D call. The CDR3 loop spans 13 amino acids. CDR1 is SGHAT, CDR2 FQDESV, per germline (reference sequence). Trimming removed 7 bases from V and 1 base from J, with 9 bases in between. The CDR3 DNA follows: TGTGCCAGCAAGAAGCTTGGCACAGATACGCAGTATTTT. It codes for CASKKLGTDTQYF.

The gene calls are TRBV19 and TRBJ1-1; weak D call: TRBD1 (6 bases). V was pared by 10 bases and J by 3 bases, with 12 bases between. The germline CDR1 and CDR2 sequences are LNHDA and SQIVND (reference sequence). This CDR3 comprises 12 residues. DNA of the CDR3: TGTGCCACACAGGGTAGGTACACTGAAGCTTTCTTT. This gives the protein CATQGRYTEAFF.

The CDR3 DNA follows: TGTGCCAGCAGGGAGGGATCCAACACCGGGGAGCTGTTTTTT. Amino acid sequence: CASREGSNTGELFF. V is TRBV7-3 and J is TRBJ2-2; a weak D match, TRBD2 (6 bases). This CDR3 contains 14 residues. Looked up from germline, CDR1 is SGHTA and CDR2 is FQGTGA. Trimming stripped 6 bases from V and 2 bases from J, with 10 bases between.

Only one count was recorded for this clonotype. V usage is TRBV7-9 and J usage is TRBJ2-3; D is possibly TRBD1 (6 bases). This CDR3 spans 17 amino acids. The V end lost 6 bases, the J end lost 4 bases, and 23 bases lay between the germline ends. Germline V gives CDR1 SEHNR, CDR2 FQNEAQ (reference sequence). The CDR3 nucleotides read TGTGCCAGCAGACCTGCTCCGGGACACGAGAGGGCAGATACGCAGTATTTT. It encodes CASRPAPGHERADTQYF.